The source of this TCR beta chain is a study of cytomegalovirus exposure and HLA in healthy donors. Study findings and constraints: Follow-up analysis later connected one missense variant in DCLRE1C with trimming of TCR beta V- and J-genes. A few CMV-associated chains proved CMV antigen-specific in vitro. It was only CMV serostatus that was available as immune exposure information.

Turning to this clone: Its target is unknown.

It was with 60 Vbeta and 13 Jbeta primers that the PCR ran. Original methodology: A later analysis counted 70 million to 85 million unique TCR beta chains, some 10 million shared. Measured with immunoSEQ multiplex PCR; TCRdb has only the in-frame clones, and not every one. V and J calls and clone size are copied from that table; D and trimming were computed from the DNA. This sample has 150,000 to 200,000 clones, with about 70% found just once. The CDR3 is 15 residues long. V was cut by 1 base and J by 3 bases, with 14 bases left in between. Germline CDR1 and CDR2: SGHTS and YDEGEE. This rearrangement joins TRBV5-8 to TRBJ2-7; no reliable D call. The TCR originated in a man aged 25-45 years in good health and CMV-seropositive. Sequenced sample: PBMCs. For the CDR3, the DNA is TGTGCCAGCAGCTTGTATAGGAACTATCGCTACGAGCAGTACTTC. The encoded protein is CASSLYRNYRYEQYF.